This TCR beta chain was sequenced in a study of TIL therapy for anti-PD-1-resistant metastatic lung cancer. The CDR3 contains 14 residues. V lost 5 bases and J 4 bases, leaving 15 bases between the germline ends. Germline-derived CDR1 and CDR2 are SGHRS and YFSETQ. As for time point: pre-treatment sample, taken before nivolumab and TIL therapy. Most excised metastases sampled were pleural nodules or supraclavicular lymph nodes. Sequencing used immunoSEQ v3. TCRdb keeps only in-frame clones here, not all; method: immunoSEQ multiplex PCR. Of approximately 11,000 clones in the sample, 58% were seen once. This TCR derives from a person aged 25 to 85 with non-small cell lung cancer. The sequences come from tumor tissue, collected at baseline. This chain connects TRBV5-1 to TRBJ1-2, with D unresolved. The chain's CDR3 is CASRVSLPPYGYTF. The CDR3 nucleotides are TGCGCCAGCAGGGTCTCACTCCCGCCCTATGGCTACACCTTC.